The subject of this entry is one T cell receptor (beta chain). These data come from a study of T cell responses to AZD1222 COVID-19 vaccine. Libraries were prepared by immunoSEQ multiplex PCR; TCRdb keeps only in-frame clonotypes and omits some of them. The sample records 150,000 to 200,000 clones, roughly 92% being singletons. The CDR3 runs to 14 residues. The germline CDR1 and CDR2 sequences are GTSNPN and SVGIG (reference sequence). Trimming removed 5 bases from V and 2 bases from J, with 15 bases in between. This chain connects TRBV30 to TRBJ1-2; no definite D call. Sequencing used peripheral blood, obtained 28 days after the second AZD1222 dose. The TCR sequence derives from an adult who received the AZD1222 COVID-19 vaccine. This CDR3 is CAWRWPHANYGYTF. As DNA, the CDR3 is TGTGCCTGGCGGTGGCCCCATGCCAACTATGGCTACACCTTC.